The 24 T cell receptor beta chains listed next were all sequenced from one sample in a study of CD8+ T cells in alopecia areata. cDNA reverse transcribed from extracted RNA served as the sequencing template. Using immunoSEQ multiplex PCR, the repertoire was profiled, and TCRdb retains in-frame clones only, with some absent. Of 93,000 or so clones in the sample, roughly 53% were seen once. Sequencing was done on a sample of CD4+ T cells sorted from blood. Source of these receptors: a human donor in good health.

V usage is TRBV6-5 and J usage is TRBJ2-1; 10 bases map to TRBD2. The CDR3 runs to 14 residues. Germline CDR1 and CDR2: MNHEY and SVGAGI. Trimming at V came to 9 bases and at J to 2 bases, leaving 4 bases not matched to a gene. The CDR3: CARETSGPYNEQFF. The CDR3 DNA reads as TGTGCCAGAGAGACTAGCGGGCCCTACAATGAGCAGTTCTTC.

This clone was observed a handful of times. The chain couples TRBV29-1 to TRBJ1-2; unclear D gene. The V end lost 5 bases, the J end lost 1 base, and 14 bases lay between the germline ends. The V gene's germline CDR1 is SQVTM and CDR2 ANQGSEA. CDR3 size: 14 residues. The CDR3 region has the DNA TGCAGCGTTCGAGGGAGGGCCAATAACTATGGCTACACCTTC. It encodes CSVRGRANNYGYTF.

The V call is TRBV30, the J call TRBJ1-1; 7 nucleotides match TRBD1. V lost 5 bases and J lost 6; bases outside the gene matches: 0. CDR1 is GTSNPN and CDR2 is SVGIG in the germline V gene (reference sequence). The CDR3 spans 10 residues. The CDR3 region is CAWGQAEAFF. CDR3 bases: TGTGCCTGGGGACAGGCTGAAGCTTTCTTT. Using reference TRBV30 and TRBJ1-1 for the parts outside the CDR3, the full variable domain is SQTIHQWPATLVQPVGSPLSLECTVEGTSNPNLYWYRQAAGRGLQLLFYSVGIGQISSEVPQNLSASRPQDRQFILSSKKLLLSDSGFYLCAWGQAEAFFGQGTRLTVV.

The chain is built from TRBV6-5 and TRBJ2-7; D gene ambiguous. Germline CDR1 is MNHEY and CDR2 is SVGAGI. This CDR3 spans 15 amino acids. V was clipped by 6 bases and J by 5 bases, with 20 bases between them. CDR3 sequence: CASRPLVGISHEQYF. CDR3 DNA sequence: TGTGCCAGCAGACCCCTCGTGGGGATTTCCCACGAGCAGTACTTC.

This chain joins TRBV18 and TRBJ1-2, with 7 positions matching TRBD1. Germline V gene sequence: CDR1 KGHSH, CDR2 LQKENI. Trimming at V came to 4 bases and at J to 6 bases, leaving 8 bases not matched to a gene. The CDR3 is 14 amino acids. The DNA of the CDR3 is TGTGCCAGCTCACAAAGACAGGGCGTTGATGGCTACACCTTC. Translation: CASSQRQGVDGYTF.

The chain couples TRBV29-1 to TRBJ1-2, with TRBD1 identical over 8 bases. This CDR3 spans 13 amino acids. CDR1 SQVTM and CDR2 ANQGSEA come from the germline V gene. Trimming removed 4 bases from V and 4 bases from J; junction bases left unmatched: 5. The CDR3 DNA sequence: TGCAGCGTTGCCCAGGGGGCGGGCTATGGCTACACCTTC. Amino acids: CSVAQGAGYGYTF.

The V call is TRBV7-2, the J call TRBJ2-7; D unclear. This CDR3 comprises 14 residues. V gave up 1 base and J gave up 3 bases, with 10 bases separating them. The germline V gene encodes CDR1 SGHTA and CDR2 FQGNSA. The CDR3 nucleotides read TGTGCCAGCAGCTTAGTTAAGGGAAGCTACGAGCAGTACTTC. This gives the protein CASSLVKGSYEQYF.

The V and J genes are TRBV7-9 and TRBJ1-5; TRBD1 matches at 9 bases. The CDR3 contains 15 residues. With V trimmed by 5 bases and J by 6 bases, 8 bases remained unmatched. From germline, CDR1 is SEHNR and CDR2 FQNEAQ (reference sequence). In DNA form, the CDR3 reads TGTGCCAGCAGCGGAACGGACAGGGGCGGTCAGCCCCAGCATTTT. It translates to CASSGTDRGGQPQHF.

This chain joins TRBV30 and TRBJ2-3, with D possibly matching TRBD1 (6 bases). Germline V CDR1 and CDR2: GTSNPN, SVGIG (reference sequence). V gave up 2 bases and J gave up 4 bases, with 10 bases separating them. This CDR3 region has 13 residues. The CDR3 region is CAWSFGTSDTQYF. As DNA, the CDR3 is TGTGCCTGGAGTTTTGGGACATCAGATACGCAGTATTTT.

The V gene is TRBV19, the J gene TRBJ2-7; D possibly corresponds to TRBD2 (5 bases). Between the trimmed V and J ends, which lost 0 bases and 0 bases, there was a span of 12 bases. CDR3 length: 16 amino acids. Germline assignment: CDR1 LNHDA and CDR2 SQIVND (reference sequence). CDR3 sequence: CASSIDPRGSSYEQYF. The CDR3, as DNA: TGTGCCAGTAGTATAGATCCTCGAGGGAGCTCCTACGAGCAGTACTTC.

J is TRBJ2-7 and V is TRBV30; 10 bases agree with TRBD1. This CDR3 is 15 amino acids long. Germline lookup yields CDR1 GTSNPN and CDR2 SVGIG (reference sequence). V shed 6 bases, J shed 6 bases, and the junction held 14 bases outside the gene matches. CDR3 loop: CACPKSRDRGSEQYF. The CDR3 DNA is TGTGCCTGCCCGAAATCCCGGGACAGGGGCAGCGAGCAGTACTTC.

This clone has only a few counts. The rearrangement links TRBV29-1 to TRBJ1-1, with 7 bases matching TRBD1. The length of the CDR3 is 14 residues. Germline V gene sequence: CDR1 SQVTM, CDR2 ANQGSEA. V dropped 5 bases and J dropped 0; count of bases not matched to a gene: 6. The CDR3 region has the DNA TGCAGCGTTCAGGGGGGGAATTTGAACACTGAAGCTTTCTTT. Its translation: CSVQGGNLNTEAFF.

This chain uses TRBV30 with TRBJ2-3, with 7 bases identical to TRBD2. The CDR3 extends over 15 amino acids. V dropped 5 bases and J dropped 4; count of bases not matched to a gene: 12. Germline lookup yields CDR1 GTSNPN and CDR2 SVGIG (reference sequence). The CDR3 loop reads CAWGVLGLPSDTQYF. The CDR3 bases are TGTGCCTGGGGGGTCCTGGGACTACCCTCAGATACGCAGTATTTT.

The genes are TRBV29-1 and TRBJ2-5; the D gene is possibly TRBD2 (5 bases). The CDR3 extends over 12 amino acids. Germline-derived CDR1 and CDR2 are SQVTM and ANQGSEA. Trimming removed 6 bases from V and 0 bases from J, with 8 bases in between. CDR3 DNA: TGCAGCGTCAGCGGTTACCAAGAGACCCAGTACTTC. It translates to CSVSGYQETQYF.

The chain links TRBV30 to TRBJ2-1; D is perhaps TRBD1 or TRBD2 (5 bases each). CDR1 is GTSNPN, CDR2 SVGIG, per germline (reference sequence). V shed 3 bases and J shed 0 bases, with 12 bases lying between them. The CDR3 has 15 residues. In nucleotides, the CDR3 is TGTGCCTGGAGGGGACCGTCCTTCTCCTACAATGAGCAGTTCTTC. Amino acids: CAWRGPSFSYNEQFF.

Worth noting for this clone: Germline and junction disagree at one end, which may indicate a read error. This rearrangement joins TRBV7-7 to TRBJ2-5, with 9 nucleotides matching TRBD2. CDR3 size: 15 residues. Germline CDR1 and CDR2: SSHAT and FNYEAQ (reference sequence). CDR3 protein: CASKQGGGAGETQYF. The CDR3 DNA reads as TGTGCTAGCAAGCAAGGCGGGGGGGCCGGGGAGACCCAGTACTTC.

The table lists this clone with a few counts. The CDR3 region is CASSTGLGTDTQYF. CDR3 nucleotide sequence: TGTGCCAGCAGCACAGGACTAGGAACAGATACGCAGTATTTT. The chain couples TRBV7-2 to TRBJ2-3; 7 bases are a match to TRBD2. The CDR3 spans 14 residues. V lost 5 bases to trimming and J lost 3 bases; unmatched junction nucleotides: 5. Per the germline V gene, CDR1 is SGHTA and CDR2 is FQGNSA.

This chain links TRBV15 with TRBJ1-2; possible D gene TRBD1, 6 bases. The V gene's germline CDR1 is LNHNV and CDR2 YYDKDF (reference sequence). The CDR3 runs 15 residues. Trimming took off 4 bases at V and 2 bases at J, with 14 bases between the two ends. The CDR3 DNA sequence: TGTGCCACCAGCATAACAGGGAGTCAGAACTATGGCTACACCTTC. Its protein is CATSITGSQNYGYTF. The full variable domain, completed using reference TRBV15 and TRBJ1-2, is DAMVIQNPRYQVTQFGKPVTLSCSQTLNHNVMYWYQQKSSQAPKLLFHYYDKDFNNEADTPDNFQSRRPNTSFCFLDIRSPGLGDTAMYLCATSITGSQNYGYTFGSGTRLTVV.

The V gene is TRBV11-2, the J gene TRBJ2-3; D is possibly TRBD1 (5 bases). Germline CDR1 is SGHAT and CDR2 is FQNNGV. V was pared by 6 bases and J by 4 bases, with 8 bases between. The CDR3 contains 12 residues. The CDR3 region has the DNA TGTGCCAGCAGAGGACATTCAGATACGCAGTATTTT. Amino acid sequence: CASRGHSDTQYF.

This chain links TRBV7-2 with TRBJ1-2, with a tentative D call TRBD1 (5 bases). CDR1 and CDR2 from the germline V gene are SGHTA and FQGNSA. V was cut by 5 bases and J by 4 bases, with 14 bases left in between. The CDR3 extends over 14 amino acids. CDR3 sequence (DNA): TGTGCCAGCAGCAACCGGGACGGACTCTATGGCTACACCTTC. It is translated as CASSNRDGLYGYTF. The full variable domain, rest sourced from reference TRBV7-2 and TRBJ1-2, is GAGVSQSPSNKVTEKGKDVELRCDPISGHTALYWYRQSLGQGLEFLIYFQGNSAPDKSGLPSDRFSAERTGGSVSTLTIQRTQQEDSAVYLCASSNRDGLYGYTFGSGTRLTVV.

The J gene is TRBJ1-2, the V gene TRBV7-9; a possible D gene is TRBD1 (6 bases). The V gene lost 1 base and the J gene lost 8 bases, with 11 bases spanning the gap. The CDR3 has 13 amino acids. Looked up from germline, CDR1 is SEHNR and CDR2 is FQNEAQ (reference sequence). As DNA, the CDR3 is TGTGCCAGCAGCTTAGGGTCAGGGGAGGGCTACACCTTC. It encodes CASSLGSGEGYTF.

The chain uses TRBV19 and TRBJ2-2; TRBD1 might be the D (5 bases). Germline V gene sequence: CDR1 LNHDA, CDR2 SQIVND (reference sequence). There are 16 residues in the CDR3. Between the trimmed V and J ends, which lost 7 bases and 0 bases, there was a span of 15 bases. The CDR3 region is CASKDPGRANTGELFF. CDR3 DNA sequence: TGTGCCAGTAAGGACCCGGGCAGGGCGAACACCGGGGAGCTGTTTTTT. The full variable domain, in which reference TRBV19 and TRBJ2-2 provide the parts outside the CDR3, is DGGITQSPKYLFRKEGQNVTLSCEQNLNHDAMYWYRQDPGQGLRLIYYSQIVNDFQKGDIAEGYSVSREKKESFPLTVTSAQKNPTAFYLCASKDPGRANTGELFFGEGSRLTVL.

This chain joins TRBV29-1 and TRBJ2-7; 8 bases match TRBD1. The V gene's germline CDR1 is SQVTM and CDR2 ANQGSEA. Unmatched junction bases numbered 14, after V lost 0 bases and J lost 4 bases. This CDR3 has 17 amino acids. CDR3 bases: TGCAGCGTTGAAGATCCGCTGCAGGGGGCGGTGGGGTACGAGCAGTACTTC. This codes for CSVEDPLQGAVGYEQYF.

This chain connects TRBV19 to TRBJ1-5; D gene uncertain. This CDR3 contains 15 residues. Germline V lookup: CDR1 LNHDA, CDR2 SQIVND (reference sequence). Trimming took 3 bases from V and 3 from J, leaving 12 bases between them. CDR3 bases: TGTGCCAGTAGTATCCCTATCTCCACCAATCAGCCCCAGCATTTT. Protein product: CASSIPISTNQPQHF. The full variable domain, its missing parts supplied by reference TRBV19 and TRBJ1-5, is DGGITQSPKYLFRKEGQNVTLSCEQNLNHDAMYWYRQDPGQGLRLIYYSQIVNDFQKGDIAEGYSVSREKKESFPLTVTSAQKNPTAFYLCASSIPISTNQPQHFGDGTRLSIL.